These T cell receptor beta chains were read from a single sample in a study of blood T cell repertoires in COVID-19. Method: immunoSEQ multiplex PCR; TCRdb's copy keeps in-frame clones and lacks some. The sample yields roughly 290,000 clones, 75% to 90% seen once. Sequenced material: peripheral blood. All receptors derive from a woman in her sixties or seventies with acute or convalescent COVID-19. Both conserved end residues are part of each CDR3. Fields, in order: clone size, D gene, V gene, J gene, CDR3 DNA, CDR3 protein. A D gene is named only where the DNA matches it firmly. Clone size appears in some rows only: once, few, many, or a class for an expanded clone.

NA	TRBD2	TRBV7-9	TRBJ2-1	TGTGCCAGCAGCTTAGCCGGGACTAGCGGGGAGCAGTTCTTC	CASSLAGTSGEQFF
NA	NA	TRBV5-6	TRBJ2-1	TGTGCCAGCAGCCCGGCGACGGGGTCCTGGTACTACAATGAGCAGTTCTTC	CASSPATGSWYYNEQFF
NA	NA	TRBV27	TRBJ2-2	TGTGCCAGCAGTTTCACAGCGAACACCGGGGAGCTGTTTTTT	CASSFTANTGELFF
NA	TRBD1	TRBV7-8	TRBJ2-1	TGTGCCAGCAGTTACTGGACAGGGTACCAACTAAGGAATGATGGGAATGAGCAGTTCTTC	CASSYWTGYQLRNDGNEQFF
NA	TRBD1	TRBV4-1	TRBJ2-5	TGCGCCAGCAGCCAAGGACAGGGAGAGGAGACCCAGTACTTC	CASSQGQGEETQYF
few	TRBD1	TRBV10-3	TRBJ1-2	TGTGCCATGGGACAGGGGGCTGCTGGCTACACCTTC	CAMGQGAAGYTF
NA	NA	TRBV7-2	TRBJ2-2	TGTGCCAGCAGCTTAGTGGGGACAAACACCGGGGAGCTGTTTTTT	CASSLVGTNTGELFF
few	NA	TRBV6-5	TRBJ1-6	TGTGCCAGCAGGGACAGCAATTCACCCCTCCACTTT	CASRDSNSPLHF
NA	TRBD1	TRBV6-5	TRBJ2-5	TGTGCCAGCAGCGTTGGACAGGGGCAAGAGACCCAGTACTTC	CASSVGQGQETQYF
NA	TRBD1	TRBV7-3	TRBJ1-5	TGTGCCAGCAGCTCAGGGACAGGGGCGCCCCAGCATTTT	CASSSGTGAPQHF
NA	TRBD2	TRBV7-2	TRBJ2-5	TGTGCCAGCAGCGCCGAAGCCCCGCGGGGGGACAAAGAGACCCAGTACTTC	CASSAEAPRGDKETQYF
NA	TRBD1	TRBV6-6	TRBJ1-1	TGTGCCAGCTCCCCCCTCTGGGACAGGGGAGCTGAAGCTTTCTTT	CASSPLWDRGAEAFF
NA	TRBD1	TRBV7-9	TRBJ1-5	TGTGCCAGCAGCAGAACAGGGGGCGGGGATCAGCCCCAGCATTTT	CASSRTGGGDQPQHF
NA	TRBD1	TRBV2	TRBJ1-3	TGTGCCAGCAAGGGGGCCCGCTCTGGAAACACCATATATTTT	CASKGARSGNTIYF
NA	NA	TRBV7-2	TRBJ2-7	TGTGCCAGCAGCTTAGTTGTCAGGGGTCCGAACTACGAGCAGTACTTC	CASSLVVRGPNYEQYF
NA	TRBD2	TRBV11-2	TRBJ2-3	TGTGCCAGCAGCTCGTCCCTAGCGGGAGCTTTTCAAGATACGCAGTATTTT	CASSSSLAGAFQDTQYF
NA	NA	TRBV4-3	TRBJ1-6	TGCGCCAGCAGCCAAGGGAGACAGAGTAATTCACCCCTCCACTTT	CASSQGRQSNSPLHF
NA	TRBD1	TRBV27	TRBJ2-7	TGTGCCACGACAGGGGGCGGTAACTACGAGCAGTACTTC	CATTGGGNYEQYF
NA	TRBD2	TRBV2	TRBJ2-2	TGTGCCAGCAGTGACGCGCGGGCGGGGGGGCCAGGCGGGGAGCTGTTTTTT	CASSDARAGGPGGELFF
NA	NA	TRBV7-2	TRBJ1-2	TGTGCCAGCAGCTCCCCAGGGCCCTATGGCTACACCTTC	CASSSPGPYGYTF
once	TRBD2	TRBV7-2	TRBJ2-1	TGTGCCAGCAGCTTAGGACTAGCGAGCAATGAGCAGTTCTTC	CASSLGLASNEQFF
NA	NA	TRBV7-2	TRBJ1-2	TGTGCCAGCAGCTTCGAGGCGCTAATCAACTATGGCTACACCTTC	CASSFEALINYGYTF
NA	TRBD1	TRBV19	TRBJ1-5	TGTGCCAGTAGTATGAAGCAGGGGGGACAGCCCCAGCATTTT	CASSMKQGGQPQHF
NA	NA	TRBV7-2	TRBJ1-4	TGTGCCAGCAGCTTAAACCCCCCAGCAACTAATGAAAAACTGTTTTTT	CASSLNPPATNEKLFF
once	NA	TRBV2	TRBJ2-1	TGTGCCAGCAGTGTTCAGCGGGAGCAGTTCTTC	CASSVQREQFF
NA	TRBD2	TRBV6-5	TRBJ2-5	TGTGCCAGCAGTTCCGATCTCGGGACGGGGGGGGAGACCCAGTACTTC	CASSSDLGTGGETQYF
once	TRBD1	TRBV30	TRBJ2-7	TGTGCCTGGAGGAGAGGCCCAGGGGGCGCCGAGCAGTACTTC	CAWRRGPGGAEQYF
NA	NA	TRBV5-6	TRBJ1-2	TGTGCCAGCAGCTTGTTGAGGGTGACCAACTATGGCTACACCTTC	CASSLLRVTNYGYTF
NA	NA	TRBV28	TRBJ1-1	TGTGCCAGCAACGTTTTAGGGAGAGAAGCTTTCTTT	CASNVLGREAFF
NA	NA	TRBV29-1	TRBJ2-4	TGCAGCGTAGCATTAATGGCGAGGGGGGCCAAAAACATTCAGTACTTC	CSVALMARGAKNIQYF
NA	TRBD2	TRBV9	TRBJ2-1	TGTGCCAGCAGCGTAGAGCGGGGTAGCGACAATGAGCAGTTCTTC	CASSVERGSDNEQFF
NA	NA	TRBV27	TRBJ1-1	TGTGCCAGCAGTACAGGGCGAGTCTCTACTGAGAACACTGAAGCTTTCTTT	CASSTGRVSTENTEAFF
NA	TRBD1	TRBV11-2	TRBJ1-2	TGTGCCAGCAGCCGCCGACAGGGGCAGAACTATGGCTACACCTTC	CASSRRQGQNYGYTF
NA	TRBD1	TRBV5-4	TRBJ1-2	TGTGCCAGCAGCTCGACAGGGGGCTATAACTATGGCTACACCTTC	CASSSTGGYNYGYTF
few	NA	TRBV27	TRBJ1-3	TGTGCCAGCAGTTCGACACAATCGTACTCTGGAAACACCATATATTTT	CASSSTQSYSGNTIYF
NA	TRBD1	TRBV6-4	TRBJ1-6	TGTGCCAGCAGCAGGGGGTCTAATTCACCCCTCCACTTT	CASSRGSNSPLHF
few	TRBD1	TRBV2	TRBJ1-5	TGTGCCAGCAACCGGGCAGGGGGCGATAGCAATCAGCCCCAGCATTTT	CASNRAGGDSNQPQHF
NA	NA	TRBV19	TRBJ2-7	TGTGCCAGTAGTATGGTTCAGGGTTCCTACGAGCAGTACTTC	CASSMVQGSYEQYF
few	TRBD1	TRBV11-2	TRBJ2-2	TGTGCCAGCAGCTTACGGAGAAGGACAGGGGGGGACACCGGGGAGCTGTTTTTT	CASSLRRRTGGDTGELFF
NA	NA	TRBV12-3/TRBV12-4	TRBJ2-2	TGTGCCAGCAGTCCCCGGGGGACCGGGGAGCTGTTTTTT	CASSPRGTGELFF
NA	TRBD2	TRBV11-3	TRBJ2-1	TGTGCCAGCAGCTTAGACGGGAGGGCCGGGGAGCAGTTCTTC	CASSLDGRAGEQFF
NA	NA	TRBV7-2	TRBJ2-5	TGTGCCAGCAGCTTAGTTTCGTCTAGCGCCCTCCAAGAGACCCAGTACTTC	CASSLVSSSALQETQYF
NA	TRBD1	TRBV3-1/TRBV3-2	TRBJ1-5	TGTGCCAGCAGCCCCGGACAGGGAAGGATTCAGCCCCAGCATTTT	CASSPGQGRIQPQHF
NA	TRBD1	TRBV3-1/TRBV3-2	TRBJ1-1	TGTGCCAGCAGCATTAAAGGGGGCGTTCTTGAAGCTTTCTTT	CASSIKGGVLEAFF
NA	NA	TRBV7-3	TRBJ1-2	TGTGCCAGCAGCCCACGTCCTATCCGGGAGGGATACCCCTCGGTTTCCCGAGGCTACACCTTC	CASSPRPIREGYPSVSRGYTF
NA	NA	TRBV29-1	TRBJ2-1	TGCAGCGCCCACAGGTCTAATGAGCAGTTCTTC	CSAHRSNEQFF
NA	NA	TRBV6-5	TRBJ1-3	TGTGCCAGCAGTTACTACTCAGGGATCGTTGGAAACACCATATATTTT	CASSYYSGIVGNTIYF
NA	TRBD1	TRBV19	TRBJ2-7	TGTGCCAGTAGTGGAGACAGGGTAGCATACGAGCAGTACTTC	CASSGDRVAYEQYF
NA	TRBD1	TRBV28	TRBJ2-7	TGTGCCAGCAGTTTACCGACAGGGGCTCGCGAGCAGTACTTC	CASSLPTGAREQYF